These T cell receptor beta chains were read from a single sample in a study of blood T cell repertoires in COVID-19. Assay used: immunoSEQ multiplex PCR; TCRdb lists only in-frame clones, some missing. The sample has about 130,000 clones, about 80% seen once; the top ten hold about two fifths. Specimen: peripheral blood. The receptor source for this set is a human donor in a cohort sampled during active COVID-19. Each CDR3 is given with its conserved first and last residue. D genes are given only for firm matches. The size entry is marked missing in some rows and otherwise reads once, few, many or a size class.

TRBJ1-1	TRBV5-1	.	once	CASSLGARANTEAFF	TGCGCCAGCAGCTTGGGGGCGAGGGCGAACACTGAAGCTTTCTTT
TRBJ1-1	TRBV5-6	.	.	CASSSTYRESRPEAFF	TGTGCCAGCAGCTCAACCTACAGGGAGTCGCGACCTGAAGCTTTCTTT
TRBJ2-3	TRBV7-8	.	few	CASSLVRVSTDTQYF	TGTGCCAGCAGCTTAGTCAGGGTCAGCACAGATACGCAGTATTTT
TRBJ2-3	TRBV30	TRBD2	.	CASQRERADTQYF	TGTGCCTCGCAGCGGGAGAGAGCAGATACGCAGTATTTT
TRBJ2-1	TRBV7-2	.	.	CASSLQGYEQFF	TGTGCCAGCAGCCTACAGGGTTATGAGCAGTTCTTC
TRBJ1-2	TRBV20-1	.	.	CSAGALFGYTF	TGCAGTGCTGGTGCGCTATTCGGCTACACCTTC
TRBJ1-6	TRBV11-2	.	medium-sized	CASRQIGLSQRDSPLHF	TGTGCCAGCAGGCAGATAGGACTCTCGCAGAGGGATTCACCCCTCCACTTT
TRBJ2-5	TRBV2	.	.	CASSPHSETQYF	TGTGCCAGCAGTCCCCATTCAGAGACCCAGTACTTC
TRBJ1-2	TRBV18	TRBD1	.	CASSPGQDIYGYTF	TGTGCCAGCTCACCCGGACAGGACATATATGGCTACACCTTC
TRBJ1-1	TRBV5-1	.	few	CASSFRGTEAEAFF	TGCGCCAGCAGCTTCCGCGGGACGGAGGCTGAAGCTTTCTTT
TRBJ2-5	TRBV7-2	.	.	CASSLSRAETQYF	TGTGCCAGCAGCTTATCCCGCGCAGAGACCCAGTACTTC
TRBJ2-2	TRBV5-1	.	once	CASSLDRANTGELFF	TGCGCCAGCAGCTTGGACAGGGCGAACACCGGGGAGCTGTTTTTT
TRBJ1-4	TRBV5-1	TRBD1	.	CASSPGDRGLEKLFF	TGCGCCAGCAGCCCCGGGGACAGGGGGCTAGAAAAACTGTTTTTT
TRBJ2-3	TRBV2	TRBD2	.	CASSELAGAGTDTQYF	TGTGCCAGCAGTGAACTAGCGGGGGCGGGCACAGATACGCAGTATTTT
TRBJ2-2	TRBV9	.	.	CASSVSTGSTGELFF	TGTGCCAGCAGCGTCAGTACAGGGTCCACCGGGGAGCTGTTTTTT
TRBJ1-1	TRBV12-3/TRBV12-4	.	.	CASSLAGRTEAFF	TGTGCCAGCAGTTTAGCAGGGAGGACTGAAGCTTTCTTT
TRBJ2-1	TRBV5-1	.	.	CASRPDIYNEQFF	TGCGCCAGCAGACCGGACATCTACAATGAGCAGTTCTTC
TRBJ2-1	TRBV9	TRBD2	.	CASSAGLAYNEQFF	TGTGCCAGCAGCGCGGGACTAGCCTACAATGAGCAGTTCTTC
TRBJ1-1	TRBV4-2	TRBD1	.	CASSQTVTGGFWTEAFF	TGTGCCAGCAGCCAAACGGTGACAGGGGGCTTTTGGACTGAAGCTTTCTTT
TRBJ2-5	TRBV5-4	.	few	CASSLGGRETQYF	TGTGCCAGCAGTTTGGGGGGGCGGGAGACCCAGTACTTC
TRBJ1-1	TRBV12-3/TRBV12-4	.	once	CASTRGFGAEAFF	TGTGCCAGCACCCGGGGTTTTGGGGCTGAAGCTTTCTTT
TRBJ2-5	TRBV27	.	.	CASSSRQRETQYF	TGTGCCAGCAGTTCGCGACAACGAGAGACCCAGTACTTC
TRBJ1-1	TRBV6-5	.	.	CASSRGGTEAFF	TGTGCCAGCAGTCGCGGGGGGACTGAAGCTTTCTTT
TRBJ1-1	TRBV6-4	.	.	CASRATENTEAFF	TGTGCCAGCAGGGCCACAGAGAACACTGAAGCTTTCTTT
TRBJ2-1	TRBV6-5	.	.	CASSLRYNEQFF	TGTGCCAGCTCACTACGATACAATGAGCAGTTCTTC
TRBJ1-6	TRBV10-3	TRBD1	.	CAISDRDRGSSPLHF	TGTGCCATCAGTGATCGCGACAGGGGAAGTTCACCCCTCCACTTT
TRBJ2-7	TRBV18	TRBD1	.	CASSPGQGPYEQYF	TGTGCCAGCTCACCGGGACAGGGCCCCTACGAGCAGTACTTC
TRBJ1-1	TRBV6-1	.	once	CATRSLRDTEAFF	TGTGCCACACGCTCCTTGCGGGACACTGAAGCTTTCTTT